This entry concerns a single T cell receptor (beta chain). The data stem from a study of blood T cell repertoires in COVID-19. Study background: From the United States, Italy and Spain came samples of acute and convalescent COVID-19. PBMCs, B-cell-depleted T cells, or T cells provided the cDNA or gDNA that made up the material.

Per the authors' pipeline: Researchers report that nucleated cell counts were estimated from reference gene primer amplification. Sequencing was performed with immunoSEQ multiplex PCR; in TCRdb, only in-frame clones are kept and a portion is missing. From that table come the V and J calls and clone size; the DNA was used to work out D and trimming. This sample has 150,000 to 200,000 clones, with 70% to 85% found just once. The clonotype was recovered from a young woman with acute or convalescent COVID-19. The sample comprised peripheral blood.

The CDR3 bases are TGTGCCAGCAGTTTGCGGACAGGGGTAGGACGAGAGACCCAGTACTTC. Translated: CASSLRTGVGRETQYF. The V call is TRBV27, the J call TRBJ2-5, with 9 bases matching TRBD1. From germline, CDR1 is MNHEY and CDR2 SMNVEV (reference sequence). The V and J ends lost 3 bases and 4 bases, in that order; junction bases with no gene match: 9. The CDR3 consists of 16 residues.